The sequence of this T cell receptor (beta chain) was determined in a study of Ad26.COV2.S vaccination and SARS-CoV-2 variants. The study's findings and limits: TCR breadth and depth estimates may have understated total T cell responses.

The CDR3 extends over 15 amino acids. Between the trimmed V and J ends, which lost 0 bases and 8 bases, there was a span of 13 bases. CDR1 and CDR2 from the germline V gene are MNHEY and SVGAGI. To note about this clone: Its antigen is still unknown.

Treatment given: around 19 received Ad26.COV2.S at low or high dose, single or two shots; several received placebo; per-sample allocation not given. Material that was analyzed had been drawn on day 63 after the first vaccine or placebo injection. Only in-frame clones appear in the TCRdb table, and some are missing; sequencing was by immunoSEQ multiplex PCR. Here the sample spans about 240,000 clones, roughly 90% being singletons. This specimen was peripheral blood, taken in a trial of Ad26.COV2.S vaccine versus placebo. The clonotype was recovered from a person between 18 and 59 years old who received the Ad26.COV2.S COVID-19 vaccine or a placebo. V usage is TRBV6-5 and J usage is TRBJ1-4; D remains unclear. CDR3 bases: TGTGCCAGCAGTTACTCCACCATGGCTCCCGAAAAACTGTTTTTT. Residues: CASSYSTMAPEKLFF.